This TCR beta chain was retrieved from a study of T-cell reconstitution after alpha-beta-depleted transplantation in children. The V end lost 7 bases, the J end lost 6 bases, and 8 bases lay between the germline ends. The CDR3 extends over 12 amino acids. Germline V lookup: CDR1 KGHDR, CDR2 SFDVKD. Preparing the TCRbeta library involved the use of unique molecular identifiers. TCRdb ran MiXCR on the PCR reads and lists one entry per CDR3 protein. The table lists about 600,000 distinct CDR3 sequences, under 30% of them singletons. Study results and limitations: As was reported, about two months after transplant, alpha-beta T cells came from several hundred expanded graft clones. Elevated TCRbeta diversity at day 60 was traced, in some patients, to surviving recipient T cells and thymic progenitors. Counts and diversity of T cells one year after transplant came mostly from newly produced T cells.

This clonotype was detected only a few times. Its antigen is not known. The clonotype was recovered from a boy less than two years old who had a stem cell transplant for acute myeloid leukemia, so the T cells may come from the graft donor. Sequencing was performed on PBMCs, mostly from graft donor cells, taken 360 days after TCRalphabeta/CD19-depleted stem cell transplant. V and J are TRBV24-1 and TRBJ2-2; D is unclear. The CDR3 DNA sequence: TGTGCCACCAGCGCCGGCGCCGGGGAGCTGTTTTTT. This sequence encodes CATSAGAGELFF.